The 30 T cell receptor beta chains presented below share a single source sample, sequenced in a study of blood T cell repertoires in COVID-19. Sequencing used immunoSEQ multiplex PCR; TCRdb keeps in-frame clones, though not all of them. The sample carries approximately 260,000 clones, around 83% recorded once. The sequenced sample was peripheral blood. The origin of the receptors is a man between 18 and 35 years old with active or convalescent COVID-19.

The table lists this clone with a count of one. This chain links TRBV6-5 with TRBJ1-1; D is undetermined. CDR3 length: 13 residues. The V end was cut by 3 bases, the J end by 1 base, with 6 bases between. Germline values: CDR1 MNHEY, CDR2 SVGAGI. CDR3 in DNA: TGTGCCAGCAGTTATAAGCCGAACACTGAAGCTTTCTTT. This codes for CASSYKPNTEAFF.

This clone appeared once. This chain joins TRBV6-5 and TRBJ1-1; TRBD1 is a possible D gene (5 bases). The germline CDR1 and CDR2 sequences are MNHEY and SVGAGI. V dropped 11 bases and J dropped 0 bases, with 13 bases sitting between them. The CDR3 runs 13 residues. The CDR3 loop reads CACLGQMNTEAFF. For the CDR3, the DNA is TGTGCCTGCCTCGGACAAATGAACACTGAAGCTTTCTTT.

The gene calls are TRBV9 and TRBJ2-1, with D perhaps TRBD2 (6 bases). Trimming stripped 2 bases from V and 1 base from J, with 10 bases between. The CDR3 consists of 15 residues. CDR1 and CDR2 from the germline V gene are SGDLS and YYNGEE. CDR3 coding DNA: TGTGCCAGCAGCGTTTCGGGAGAATCCTACAATGAGCAGTTCTTC. Amino acid sequence: CASSVSGESYNEQFF. Variable domain in full (rest from reference TRBV9 and TRBJ2-1): DSGVTQTPKHLITATGQRVTLRCSPRSGDLSVYWYQQSLDQGLQFLIQYYNGEERAKGNILERFSAQQFPDLHSELNLSSLELGDSALYFCASSVSGESYNEQFFGPGTRLTVL.

The rearrangement links TRBV5-1 to TRBJ1-2; D is unclear. CDR3 length: 15 residues. V lost 2 bases and J 5 bases, leaving 16 bases between the germline ends. Per germline, CDR1 SGHRS and CDR2 YFSETQ. CDR3 sequence (DNA): TGCGCCAGCAGCTTACAATCGGGATCCCCTTATGGCTACACCTTC. Its translation: CASSLQSGSPYGYTF.

The rearrangement links TRBV2 to TRBJ2-2; maybe TRBD1 (5 bases). The CDR3 loop spans 12 amino acids. Germline V CDR1 and CDR2: SNHLY, FYNNEI. V was shortened by 6 bases and J by 6 bases, with 8 bases between the two germline ends. CDR3 in amino acids: CASRGLPGELFF. The CDR3 DNA reads TGTGCCAGCAGGGGGCTTCCCGGGGAGCTGTTTTTT.

The chain links TRBV2 to TRBJ1-6; 7 nucleotides match TRBD1. Germline loops: CDR1 SNHLY, CDR2 FYNNEI. Trimming at V came to 5 bases and at J to 8 bases, leaving 9 bases not matched to a gene. CDR3 length equals 15 residues. CDR3 in amino acids: CASSPITGVDSPLHF. The CDR3 DNA is TGTGCCAGCAGTCCTATTACAGGGGTCGATTCACCCCTCCACTTT.

The chain is built from TRBV7-2 and TRBJ2-2, with 10 positions matching TRBD2. This CDR3 comprises 16 residues. Germline V gives CDR1 SGHTA, CDR2 FQGNSA. The V and J ends lost 5 bases and 0 bases, in that order; junction bases with no gene match: 3. The CDR3 sequence is CASSLTSGPNTGELFF. The CDR3 DNA follows: TGTGCCAGCAGCCTGACTAGCGGGCCGAACACCGGGGAGCTGTTTTTT.

The rearrangement links TRBV6-6 to TRBJ1-6; no clear D. V lost 8 bases and J 1 base, leaving 6 bases between the germline ends. The CDR3 extends over 13 amino acids. The germline V gene encodes CDR1 MNHNY and CDR2 SVGAGI (reference sequence). For the CDR3, the DNA is TGTGCCAGCGAGGTTTCCTATAATTCACCCCTCCACTTT. Protein sequence: CASEVSYNSPLHF.

This rearrangement joins TRBV24-1 to TRBJ2-2; TRBD2 agrees at 10 bases. The CDR3 length is 18 residues. The V segment lost 4 bases and the J segment 0 bases; nucleotides outside the gene matches: 7. CDR1 and CDR2 (germline): KGHDR, SFDVKD. CDR3 amino acids: CATSDSLAGAANTGELFF. CDR3 nucleotides: TGTGCCACCAGTGACAGTCTAGCGGGGGCCGCGAACACCGGGGAGCTGTTTTTT.

The chain employs TRBV19 and TRBJ2-7; TRBD2 matches 8 bases. There are 14 residues in the CDR3. J was trimmed by 2 bases and V by 8 bases; bases with no gene match: 8. Germline CDR1 reads LNHDA; CDR2 reads SQIVND (reference sequence). The CDR3 DNA reads TGTGCCAGTGCCGTGGCGGGGGGCCCCTACGAGCAGTACTTC. Its protein is CASAVAGGPYEQYF.

A single count supports this clone. The V and J genes are TRBV7-2 and TRBJ1-1, with D maybe TRBD1 (5 bases). CDR3 size: 14 residues. CDR1 is SGHTA, CDR2 FQGNSA, per germline. V lost 1 base and J 11 bases, leaving 17 bases between the germline ends. CDR3 loop: CASSLVLGEGKAFF. As DNA, the CDR3 is TGTGCCAGCAGCTTAGTGTTGGGGGAGGGAAAGGCTTTCTTT.

The chain has TRBV5-1 and TRBJ1-5; 7 bases fit TRBD1. Trimming at V came to 0 bases and at J to 6 bases, leaving 3 bases not matched to a gene. The germline gives CDR1 SGHRS, CDR2 YFSETQ. The CDR3 spans 14 residues. DNA of the CDR3: TGCGCCAGCAGCTTGGCAGGGGGACGTCAGCCCCAGCATTTT. It yields the protein CASSLAGGRQPQHF.

V usage is TRBV6-5 and J usage is TRBJ1-4; the D gene is possibly TRBD1 (5 bases). CDR1 and CDR2 (germline): MNHEY, SVGAGI. The V gene lost 3 bases and the J gene lost 7 bases, with 12 bases spanning the gap. The CDR3 runs 14 residues. The CDR3 nucleotides read TGTGCCAGCAGTTATGGGGGGGTTGGTGAAAAACTGTTTTTT. It codes for CASSYGGVGEKLFF.

This clone was seen once. The CDR3 DNA is TGTGCCAGCCTCGCGGGCCTCACCGGGGAGCTGTTTTTT. Translation gives CASLAGLTGELFF. The rearrangement links TRBV6-5 to TRBJ2-2; tentatively, D is TRBD2 (5 bases). V lost 8 bases and J 4 bases, leaving 11 bases between the germline ends. The germline gives CDR1 MNHEY, CDR2 SVGAGI. The CDR3 has 13 residues.

The chain employs TRBV11-3 and TRBJ2-7, with TRBD1 matching over 7 bases. Losses at the gene ends were 6 bases for V and 3 bases for J; bases not matched to a gene: 11. Germline-derived CDR1 and CDR2 are SGHNT and YENEEA. CDR3 length: 15 residues. This chain's CDR3 is CASRRSAGTDYEQYF. The DNA of the CDR3 is TGTGCCAGCAGGCGCTCCGCCGGGACAGACTACGAGCAGTACTTC.

J is TRBJ1-2 and V is TRBV5-1; TRBD1 matches 8 bases. The junction had 5 bases not matched to a gene; V was cut back by 4 bases and J by 6 bases. CDR1 is SGHRS, CDR2 YFSETQ, per germline. The CDR3 length is 13 residues. The CDR3 sequence: CASSQTGDHGYTF. Here the CDR3 DNA reads TGCGCCAGCAGCCAGACAGGGGATCATGGCTACACCTTC.

The sample holds one count of this clone. This chain connects TRBV7-6 to TRBJ1-4; D is unresolved. The ends were cut back, 5 bases at V and 0 bases at J, with 10 bases in the middle. The CDR3 sequence is 15 residues long. Germline V lookup: CDR1 SGHVS, CDR2 FNYEAQ. The CDR3 nucleotides read TGTGCCAGCAGCCCCCAGTCTGCAACTAATGAAAAACTGTTTTTT. Its translation: CASSPQSATNEKLFF.

The genes are TRBV11-2 and TRBJ1-4; 8 positions match TRBD1. The CDR3 is 16 residues long. V trimming: 4 bases; J trimming: 4 bases; junction bases outside the gene matches: 8. Looked up from germline, CDR1 is SGHAT and CDR2 is FQNNGV. This chain's CDR3 is CASSSLGQDHNEKLFF. The CDR3 region has the DNA TGTGCCAGCAGCTCCTTGGGACAGGACCATAATGAAAAACTGTTTTTT.

The chain couples TRBV9 to TRBJ2-7, with 12 bases identical to TRBD2. The CDR3 spans 12 residues. V was pared by 10 bases and J by 5 bases, with 4 bases of the junction left unmatched. From germline, CDR1 is SGDLS and CDR2 YYNGEE. CDR3 amino acids: CAGRLAGDEQYF. As DNA, the CDR3 is TGTGCCGGCCGACTAGCGGGAGACGAGCAGTACTTC.

The rearrangement joins TRBV9 to TRBJ2-3; possibly TRBD2 for D (5 bases). V shed 4 bases and J shed 4 bases, with 13 bases lying between them. The CDR3 runs to 14 residues. In germline, CDR1 is SGDLS, CDR2 YYNGEE. The CDR3 protein is CASSPQPAADTQYF. CDR3 in DNA: TGTGCCAGCAGCCCCCAGCCAGCGGCAGATACGCAGTATTTT.

The chain couples TRBV9 to TRBJ2-2; 10 bases are shared with TRBD1. The CDR3 runs to 17 residues. Unmatched junction bases numbered 8, after V lost 0 bases and J lost 6 bases. Germline lookup yields CDR1 SGDLS and CDR2 YYNGEE. This CDR3 is CASSVDPVDRGSGELFF. DNA of the CDR3: TGTGCCAGCAGCGTAGACCCGGTGGACAGGGGGTCCGGGGAGCTGTTTTTT.

The chain uses TRBV5-5 and TRBJ1-1; a possible D gene is TRBD1 (6 bases). The germline V and J ends were trimmed by 9 bases and 1 base, with 13 bases remaining between them. The CDR3 covers 13 residues. Germline V gene lookup returns CDR1 SGHKS and CDR2 YYEKEE (reference sequence). The CDR3 is CATTSQGNTEAFF. The DNA for the CDR3 is TGTGCCACCACCTCACAGGGGAACACTGAAGCTTTCTTT.

The chain has TRBV5-1 and TRBJ1-2, with 10 nucleotides matching TRBD1. CDR3 length: 14 residues. Germline loops: CDR1 SGHRS, CDR2 YFSETQ. J lost 8 bases, V lost 6 bases, and 10 bases had no gene match. This CDR3 is CASTPEGTGDGYTF. CDR3 DNA sequence: TGCGCCAGCACCCCGGAAGGGACAGGGGACGGCTACACCTTC. The full variable domain, its missing parts supplied by reference TRBV5-1 and TRBJ1-2, is KAGVTQTPRYLIKTRGQQVTLSCSPISGHRSVSWYQQTPGQGLQFLFEYFSETQRNKGNFPGRFSGRQFSNSRSEMNVSTLELGDSALYLCASTPEGTGDGYTFGSGTRLTVV.

The chain uses TRBV18 and TRBJ2-7, with 7 bases matching TRBD1. The CDR3 consists of 14 residues. Trimming took 5 bases from V and 0 from J; bases not matched to a gene: 4. Germline assignment: CDR1 KGHSH and CDR2 LQKENI. The CDR3 DNA is TGTGCCAGCTCAGATGACAGGGCCTCCTACGAGCAGTACTTC. This translates into CASSDDRASYEQYF.

The CDR3 reads CASSELTGTQPQHF. DNA for the CDR3: TGTGCCAGCAGTGAATTGACAGGGACTCAGCCCCAGCATTTT. The rearrangement uses TRBV6-1 and TRBJ1-5; 7 bases line up with TRBD1. The CDR3 spans 14 residues. Germline V gives CDR1 MNHNS, CDR2 SASEGT. V dropped 2 bases and J dropped 6; count of bases not matched to a gene: 4.

This clone occurred once. The chain combines TRBV24-1 with TRBJ2-3; 10 positions agree with TRBD1. CDR1 is KGHDR and CDR2 is SFDVKD in the germline V gene. V shed 3 bases, J shed 0 bases, and the junction held 5 bases outside the gene matches. The CDR3 sequence is 17 residues long. CDR3 in DNA: TGTGCCACCAGTGATCCCCGGACAGGGGGGAGCACAGATACGCAGTATTTT. This gives the protein CATSDPRTGGSTDTQYF.

In its sample, this clone was seen once. The rearrangement uses TRBV5-1 and TRBJ2-7, with a tentative D call TRBD1 (6 bases). Trimming pared 1 base from V and 2 bases from J, leaving 13 bases between. CDR3 length: 15 residues. Germline V lookup: CDR1 SGHRS, CDR2 YFSETQ. The CDR3 region has the DNA TGCGCCAGCAGCTTGCTCGAGGCAGGGGCCTACGAGCAGTACTTC. This codes for CASSLLEAGAYEQYF.

This clone occurred a few times. The rearrangement links TRBV24-1 to TRBJ1-1; 8 nucleotides agree with TRBD1. The CDR3 is made up of 13 amino acids. V lost 5 bases, J lost 10 bases, and 8 bases stayed unmatched. Germline V gives CDR1 KGHDR, CDR2 SFDVKD. This chain's CDR3 is CATSGTGMNGAFF. In DNA, the CDR3 is TGTGCCACCAGTGGGACAGGGATGAACGGAGCTTTCTTT.

This clone was recorded many times. V usage is TRBV19 and J usage is TRBJ2-7; TRBD1 is a possible D gene (7 bases). This CDR3 comprises 15 residues. In germline, CDR1 is LNHDA, CDR2 SQIVND (reference sequence). Deletions cut 7 bases from V and 6 bases from J, with 22 bases between. The CDR3 here is CASNPEGARHGEQYF. CDR3 nucleotides: TGTGCCAGTAACCCGGAGGGGGCTAGGCATGGCGAGCAGTACTTC.

This clone came up a few times. The chain employs TRBV9 and TRBJ2-1; 9 bases are a match to TRBD2. J lost 4 bases, V lost 0 bases, and 14 bases had no gene match. The CDR3 runs to 19 residues. Germline V gene sequence: CDR1 SGDLS, CDR2 YYNGEE. Here the CDR3 reads CASSVVGGGAKSLYNEQFF. The CDR3 DNA follows: TGTGCCAGCAGCGTAGTTGGCGGGGGGGCCAAGTCGCTTTACAATGAGCAGTTCTTC.